The 22 T cell receptor beta chains in this list originate from one sample, sequenced in a study of cytomegalovirus exposure and HLA in healthy donors. This PCR relied on a set of 60 Vbeta primers and 13 Jbeta primers. TCRdb's table, derived via immunoSEQ multiplex PCR, lists solely in-frame clones and lacks some. The sample contains about 120,000 clones, approximately 83% of which appear only once. Material: PBMCs. The receptors derive from a woman aged 18-29 years in good health and CMV-seronegative.

This clone was observed a handful of times. CDR3 sequence (DNA): TGCAGCGTTGAAGAATCCGGACAAAGCACAGATACGCAGTATTTT. Its translation: CSVEESGQSTDTQYF. The chain links TRBV29-1 to TRBJ2-3; tentative D call: TRBD1 (5 bases). CDR1 SQVTM and CDR2 ANQGSEA come from the germline V gene. The CDR3 consists of 15 residues. The V and J ends lost 0 bases and 0 bases respectively, with 10 bases between them.

V is TRBV11-2 and J is TRBJ1-1; 7 bases are shared with TRBD1. V trimming: 7 bases; J trimming: 1 base; junction bases outside the gene matches: 3. Germline V gene lookup returns CDR1 SGHAT and CDR2 FQNNGV. The CDR3 has 13 amino acids. The CDR3 protein is CASTWTGNTEAFF. CDR3 nucleotides: TGTGCCAGCACCTGGACAGGGAACACTGAAGCTTTCTTT.

This clone has just one count. The chain is built from TRBV18 and TRBJ2-3, with TRBD1 as a possible D gene (6 bases). CDR1 and CDR2 (germline): KGHSH, LQKENI. The CDR3 totals 15 residues. The V and J ends lost 2 bases and 1 base respectively, with 10 bases between them. Written as DNA, the CDR3 is TGTGCCAGCTCACCAGGTTACAGGGGCACAGATACGCAGTATTTT. Its translation is CASSPGYRGTDTQYF.

This chain connects TRBV11-3 to TRBJ1-2; TRBD1 is a possible D gene (6 bases). The CDR3 consists of 13 residues. V was pared by 1 base and J by 7 bases, with 10 bases between. Germline V gives CDR1 SGHNT, CDR2 YENEEA. CDR3 protein: CASSLGPGAGYTF. As DNA, the CDR3 is TGTGCCAGCAGCTTAGGACCAGGGGCTGGCTACACCTTC.

The gene calls are TRBV18 and TRBJ2-2; no reliable D call. Per germline, CDR1 KGHSH and CDR2 LQKENI. With 4 bases removed from V and 5 bases from J, the gap between germline ends came to 5 bases. There are 12 residues in the CDR3. CDR3 in DNA: TGTGCCAGCTCACTCCAGACCGGGGAGCTGTTTTTT. Protein product: CASSLQTGELFF.

This chain links TRBV27 with TRBJ1-2; TRBD1 aligns across 10 bases. Per the germline V gene, CDR1 is MNHEY and CDR2 is SMNVEV (reference sequence). The CDR3 covers 14 residues. J gave up 6 bases and V 6 bases, and 7 bases lay outside the gene matches. CDR3 in DNA: TGTGCCAGCAGGACGGACAGGGGGTGGAATGGCTACACCTTC. Protein sequence: CASRTDRGWNGYTF.

The gene calls are TRBV7-2 and TRBJ2-2, with 7 bases lining up with TRBD1. Germline CDR1 reads SGHTA; CDR2 reads FQGNSA. The CDR3 totals 14 residues. Germline trimming cut 5 bases from V and 4 bases from J; bases unmatched to any gene: 4. CDR3 nucleotides: TGTGCCAGCAGCCCGACAGGGTTCACCGGGGAGCTGTTTTTT. Encoded protein: CASSPTGFTGELFF.

This rearrangement joins TRBV7-2 to TRBJ1-2; a weak D match, TRBD1 (6 bases). Germline V gives CDR1 SGHTA, CDR2 FQGNSA. Trimming removed 5 bases at V and 6 bases at J, with 28 bases between. The CDR3 contains 18 residues. This CDR3 is CASSPARRGAFWGNGYTF. As DNA, the CDR3 is TGTGCCAGCAGCCCGGCTCGACGGGGGGCATTTTGGGGGAATGGCTACACCTTC.

Worth noting for this clone: The CDR3 carries no conserved terminal phenylalanine or tryptophan, so it likely arises from a read error. J is TRBJ1-2 and V is TRBV27; D unclear. The CDR3 is made up of 12 amino acids. Germline CDR1 is MNHEY and CDR2 is SMNVEV (reference sequence). V lost 3 bases and J lost 8, with 10 bases in between. CDR3 sequence reads: CASSFAGRGYTS. Written as DNA, the CDR3 is TGTGCCAGCAGTTTTGCGGGCAGAGGCTACACCTCC.

This chain uses TRBV11-2 with TRBJ2-1, with 16 bases that match TRBD2. Per the germline V gene, CDR1 is SGHAT and CDR2 is FQNNGV. The CDR3 is 18 residues long. V lost 3 bases, J lost 4 bases, and 6 bases stayed unmatched. This chain's CDR3 is CASSLTGLAGGPYNEQFF. As DNA, the CDR3 is TGTGCCAGCAGCTTGACGGGACTAGCGGGAGGGCCATACAATGAGCAGTTCTTC. Filled out from reference TRBV11-2 and TRBJ2-1, the complete variable domain reads EAGVAQSPRYKIIEKRQSVAFWCNPISGHATLYWYQQILGQGPKLLIQFQNNGVVDDSQLPKDRFSAERLKGVDSTLKIQPAKLEDSAVYLCASSLTGLAGGPYNEQFFGPGTRLTVL.

The chain employs TRBV4-2 and TRBJ1-5, with TRBD1 matching over 7 bases. The junction had 8 bases not matched to a gene; V was cut back by 6 bases and J by 0 bases. Germline V gene lookup returns CDR1 LGHNA and CDR2 YNFKEQ. This CDR3 comprises 16 residues. CDR3 amino acids: CASSRTGGGSNQPQHF. CDR3 nucleotides: TGTGCCAGCAGTCGGACAGGCGGTGGTAGCAATCAGCCCCAGCATTTT.

This clone was detected a few times. The chain combines TRBV6-5 with TRBJ2-6; D uncertain. In germline, CDR1 is MNHEY, CDR2 SVGAGI. The CDR3 totals 14 residues. The ends were cut back, 5 bases at V and 4 bases at J, with 9 bases in the middle. In DNA form, the CDR3 reads TGTGCCAGCAGTCGTAGTTCAGGGGCCAACGTCCTGACTTTC. Its protein product is CASSRSSGANVLTF.

This chain uses TRBV6-1 with TRBJ2-1; TRBD1 might be the D (5 bases). The V gene's germline CDR1 is MNHNS and CDR2 SASEGT. The CDR3 has 12 residues. V was clipped by 2 bases and J by 15 bases, with 14 bases between them. CDR3 protein: CASSEKGADGFF. Written as DNA, the CDR3 is TGTGCCAGCAGTGAAAAAGGGGCCGACGGGTTCTTC.

The chain couples TRBV2 to TRBJ2-5; D unresolved. TRBJ2-7 matches the DNA end more closely, so the J call is doubtful. The CDR3 sequence is 10 residues long. CDR1 is SNHLY, CDR2 FYNNEI, per germline. CDR3 bases: TGTGCCAGCTCTGTCCACGAGCAGTACTTC. Residues: CASSVHEQYF.

The rearrangement links TRBV7-6 to TRBJ2-4, with TRBD1 matching over 7 bases. This CDR3 has 14 amino acids. The J segment lost 6 bases and the V segment lost 5 bases, leaving 7 bases of the junction unmatched. CDR1 is SGHVS, CDR2 FNYEAQ, per germline. The DNA for the CDR3 is TGTGCCAGCAGCGGCACAGGGGCTAGAAACATTCAGTACTTC. This encodes CASSGTGARNIQYF.

The V gene is TRBV6-4, the J gene TRBJ1-1; D unclear. This CDR3 has 13 amino acids. Germline V gives CDR1 MRHNA, CDR2 SNTAGT. The V end was cut by 6 bases, the J end by 1 base, with 9 bases between. This CDR3 reads CASSSTPNTEAFF. CDR3 DNA sequence: TGTGCCAGCAGCTCGACACCGAACACTGAAGCTTTCTTT.

The chain combines TRBV15 with TRBJ2-1, with TRBD1 matching 9 bases. The ends lost 2 bases at V and 6 bases at J; junction bases unmatched: 11. This CDR3 has 17 residues. Germline assignment: CDR1 LNHNV and CDR2 YYDKDF (reference sequence). The CDR3 region is CATSRTGTGMRTNEQFF. The CDR3 coding sequence is TGTGCCACCAGCAGAACCGGGACAGGGATGAGGACCAATGAGCAGTTCTTC.

This chain uses TRBV25-1 with TRBJ2-3; no clear D. Germline V CDR1 and CDR2: MGHDK, SYGVNS. Between the trimmed V and J ends, which lost 2 bases and 3 bases, there was a span of 9 bases. The CDR3 runs 14 residues. The CDR3 here is CASSEIGRTDTQYF. The CDR3 DNA follows: TGTGCCAGCAGTGAAATCGGTCGGACAGATACGCAGTATTTT.

This sequence joins TRBV4-1 and TRBJ2-2; maybe TRBD2 (6 bases). CDR3 length equals 13 residues. Trimming pared 1 base from V and 13 bases from J, leaving 13 bases between. CDR1 and CDR2 (germline): MGHRA, YSYEKL. In nucleotides, the CDR3 is TGCGCCAGCAGCCAAGTAGGAGGGCCCCCGCTGTTTTTT. This encodes CASSQVGGPPLFF.

The CDR3: CASRDRGEKLFF. The CDR3 bases are TGTGCCAGCAGGGATCGGGGGGAAAAACTGTTTTTT. The gene calls are TRBV27 and TRBJ1-4; weak D call: TRBD1 (5 bases). CDR3 size: 12 residues. V lost 6 bases and J lost 8, with 10 bases in between. CDR1 is MNHEY, CDR2 SMNVEV, per germline (reference sequence).

This clone was found a few times. The chain couples TRBV11-3 to TRBJ1-2; the D is unclear. CDR1 is SGHNT and CDR2 is YENEEA in the germline V gene. The CDR3 sequence is 14 residues long. Trimming shortened V by 1 base and J by 8 bases, and 14 bases separated the two germline ends. The CDR3 loop is CASSLGASAGGYTF. The CDR3 DNA follows: TGTGCCAGCAGCTTAGGGGCGTCAGCGGGCGGCTACACCTTC.

The CDR3 bases are TGTGCCAGTAGTGCTTATGAGGACAATCAGCCCCAGCATTTT. Amino acids: CASSAYEDNQPQHF. J is TRBJ1-5 and V is TRBV19; no clear D gene. Germline assignment: CDR1 LNHDA and CDR2 SQIVND (reference sequence). Trimming removed 5 bases at V and 3 bases at J, with 11 bases between. The CDR3 has 14 residues.